Listed below are T cell receptor beta chains from one sample, sequenced in a study of cytomegalovirus exposure and HLA in healthy donors. Using immunoSEQ multiplex PCR, the repertoire was profiled, and TCRdb retains in-frame clones only, with some absent. The sample includes around 150,000 clones. Sequencing input: PBMCs. The receptors shown here come from a man in his thirties or forties in good health and CMV-seronegative. The CDR3 runs from the conserved cysteine through the conserved F or W. D genes are given only for firm matches.

v_call,j_call,d_call,cdr3_aa
TRBV27,TRBJ1-2,.,CASKPQGNGVYGYTF
TRBV6-5,.,TRBD1,CASSPGTGGFEQYF
TRBV6-4,TRBJ2-1,TRBD2,CASSAMSGRPENEQFF
TRBV2,TRBJ2-7,TRBD2,CASSTSGRGYEQYF
TRBV5-5,TRBJ1-3,.,CASSLVGGGDTIYF
TRBV5-1,TRBJ2-7,TRBD1,CASSPDRTLYEQYF
TRBV30,TRBJ2-1,TRBD2,CAWSAGLAAGGEVF
TRBV29-1,TRBJ2-1,.,CSVTISYNEQFF
TRBV5-1,TRBJ2-1,TRBD2,CASSPGLAGANEQFF
TRBV5-4,TRBJ2-5,TRBD2,CASSGPSSGRKETQYF
TRBV7-2,TRBJ2-5,.,CASSFPGTQETQYF
TRBV5-1,TRBJ1-3,.,CASSLDVPTSGNTIYF
TRBV5-1,TRBJ2-1,TRBD1,CASSLGQVSYNEQFF
TRBV19,TRBJ1-1,.,CASSIEGGTEAFF
TRBV6-5,TRBJ1-1,.,CASSSPGRGVTEAFF
TRBV11-2,TRBJ1-1,TRBD1,CASSGTGQGRSEAFF
TRBV19,TRBJ1-2,TRBD1,CASRTGTAYYGYTF
TRBV6-6,TRBJ1-5,.,CASTAGVDSNQPQHF
TRBV7-6,.,.,CASSWTAGALYEQYF
TRBV6-5,TRBJ1-1,.,CASSYGQRTEAFF
TRBV11-2,TRBJ2-3,TRBD2,CASSSLRTSGADTQYF
TRBV5-1,TRBJ2-7,TRBD2,CASRITSGSTHEQYF
TRBV5-1,TRBJ2-3,TRBD1,CASSSGQGSWDTQYF
TRBV6-5,TRBJ2-7,.,CASSGRGYEQYF
TRBV28,TRBJ2-7,.,CASSGGHTSEQYF
TRBV29-1,TRBJ2-7,TRBD2,CSVNFSGNGQYF
TRBV2,TRBJ2-5,TRBD1,CASKSTGGSETQYF
TRBV7-2,TRBJ1-1,.,CASSSGQGYTEAFF
TRBV25-1,TRBJ2-3,TRBD1,CASSDRTGVGWGTDTQYF
TRBV2,TRBJ2-7,TRBD1,CASSGQGVIYEQYF
TRBV6-1,TRBJ2-1,TRBD2,CASSDGGLAGVNEQFF
TRBV7-8,TRBJ2-6,TRBD1,CASSPRQGGRANVLTF
TRBV4-2,TRBJ1-5,.,CASSQDAGRENQPQHF
TRBV29-1,TRBJ1-1,.,CSVEVVRTGAFF
TRBV25-1,TRBJ2-2,TRBD1,CASSGQGFRDTGELFF
TRBV25-1,TRBJ1-2,TRBD1,CASSVTGGLGYTF
TRBV4-2,TRBJ2-6,.,CASSQDAGSGANVLTF
TRBV4-3,TRBJ2-1,.,CASSQVGGASGYNEQFF
TRBV10-2,TRBJ2-3,.,CASSESQLPDTQYF
TRBV6-1,TRBJ2-5,.,CASSARGGQETQYF
TRBV10-2,TRBJ1-1,TRBD1,CASSNSDRDSTEAFF